One sample yielded the 32 T cell receptor beta chains listed below, sequenced in a study of spatial heterogeneity in lung cancer. One entry per CDR3 protein, called by TCRdb with MiXCR from the 5' RACE reads. The sample contains over 90,000 distinct CDR3 sequences, approximately 8.9% of which appear only once. The time point here: sample taken at primary tumor resection. The authors sequenced whole RNA from tumor, nontumor lung or frozen PBMC without sorting. The sequencing here drew on PBMCs, taken at surgery. These receptors came from a male donor with early-stage non-small cell lung cancer.

In its sample, this clonotype was seen many times. The chain combines TRBV28 with TRBJ2-5; 10 bases match TRBD2. Germline V lookup: CDR1 MDHEN, CDR2 SYDVKM. The CDR3 runs to 17 residues. Trimming removed 5 bases from V and 1 base from J; junction bases left unmatched: 10. The CDR3 loop is CASSAPFSGGSQETQYF. DNA of the CDR3: TGTGCCAGCAGTGCCCCCTTTAGCGGGGGGTCCCAAGAGACCCAGTACTTC.

V usage is TRBV6-2 or TRBV6-3 and J usage is TRBJ2-3, with D uncertain. Germline values: CDR1 MNHEY, CDR2 SVGEGT. CDR3 length: 12 amino acids. V lost 7 bases, J lost 5 bases, and 10 bases lay in between. The CDR3 DNA is TGTGCCAGCACCTTCACGCGAGATACGCAGTATTTT. Protein: CASTFTRDTQYF.

In this sample, this clonotype turned up a few times. The DNA for the CDR3 is TGTGCCAGCAGTGAGGGCAATTCACCCCTCCACTTT. It yields the protein CASSEGNSPLHF. The V call is TRBV12-3 or TRBV12-4, the J call TRBJ1-6; the D is unclear. V was cut by 5 bases and J by 7 bases, with 6 bases left in between. This CDR3 is built from 12 residues.

This clonotype has at least ten counts. V is TRBV20-1 and J is TRBJ2-7, with TRBD2 matching over 14 bases. Trimming at V came to 4 bases and at J to 1 base, leaving 9 bases not matched to a gene. Germline assignment: CDR1 DFQATT and CDR2 SNEGSKA (reference sequence). This CDR3 comprises 17 residues. The chain's CDR3 is CSAILPGLAGASYEQYF. The CDR3 region has the DNA TGCAGTGCTATTCTCCCGGGACTAGCGGGAGCTTCCTACGAGCAGTACTTC.

At least ten counts were recorded for this clonotype. This rearrangement joins TRBV29-1 to TRBJ2-2; 11 nucleotides line up with TRBD2. Germline assignment: CDR1 SQVTM and CDR2 ANQGSEA. Germline trimming cut 6 bases from V and 4 bases from J; bases unmatched to any gene: 1. The CDR3 length is 13 residues. The CDR3 is CSVGTSGTGELFF. CDR3 sequence (DNA): TGCAGCGTGGGGACTAGCGGCACCGGGGAGCTGTTTTTT.

The V call is TRBV10-3, the J call TRBJ2-1, with 13 bases that match TRBD2. Looked up from germline, CDR1 is ENHRY and CDR2 is SYGVKD. The CDR3 totals 16 residues. J was trimmed by 6 bases and V by 10 bases; bases with no gene match: 12. Here the CDR3 reads CATYPGLAGVANEQFF. The CDR3 region has the DNA TGTGCCACCTACCCCGGACTAGCGGGAGTCGCCAATGAGCAGTTCTTC.

This clonotype appeared a few times. The V gene is TRBV4-3, the J gene TRBJ2-2; D gene ambiguous. Germline V gene data show CDR1 as LGHNA and CDR2 as YSLEER. The CDR3 spans 17 residues. The V end was cut by 0 bases, the J end by 0 bases, with 11 bases between. The CDR3 reads CASSQEAHPANTGELFF. The CDR3 DNA sequence: TGCGCCAGCAGCCAAGAAGCCCATCCCGCGAACACCGGGGAGCTGTTTTTT.

This clonotype was found a few times. V gene TRBV28 combines with J gene TRBJ2-5; TRBD1 is a possible D gene (7 bases). The CDR3 runs to 15 residues. V lost 5 bases and J lost 5, with 18 bases in between. Germline V gene lookup returns CDR1 MDHEN and CDR2 SYDVKM. The chain's CDR3 is CASSGAGQHFETQYF. CDR3 bases: TGTGCCAGCAGTGGCGCGGGACAGCACTTCGAGACCCAGTACTTC.

This clonotype was observed a handful of times. The chain combines TRBV28 with TRBJ1-6, with 10 bases identical to TRBD1. Looked up from germline, CDR1 is MDHEN and CDR2 is SYDVKM. The CDR3 has 15 residues. With V trimmed by 6 bases and J by 8 bases, 7 bases remained unmatched. In DNA form, the CDR3 reads TGTGCCAGCAGCCCCCCGGACAGGGGGGATTCACCCCTCCACTTT. Its protein product is CASSPPDRGDSPLHF.

V and J are TRBV5-1 and TRBJ2-5; 12 bases map to TRBD2. The CDR3 loop spans 17 amino acids. Germline assignment: CDR1 SGHRS and CDR2 YFSETQ. V shed 0 bases, J shed 6 bases, and the junction held 9 bases outside the gene matches. CDR3 DNA: TGCGCCAGCAGCTTGGTACTAGCGGGGGGCCAGGAACAGACCCAGTACTTC. It codes for CASSLVLAGGQEQTQYF.

This clonotype was counted at least ten times. The chain couples TRBV13 to TRBJ1-1; 7 bases are a match to TRBD1. This CDR3 contains 14 residues. Trimming took 5 bases from V and 10 from J; bases not matched to a gene: 13. CDR1 is PRHDT, CDR2 FYEKMQ, per germline (reference sequence). The CDR3, as DNA: TGTGCCAGCAGCAGGCGGGACAGCCCGGCTAGAGCTTTCTTT. This gives the protein CASSRRDSPARAFF.

The chain joins TRBV27 to TRBJ2-1, with D possibly TRBD1 on 7 matching bases. This CDR3 is 16 amino acids long. Trimming shortened V by 0 bases and J by 0 bases, and 9 bases separated the two germline ends. Germline V gene data show CDR1 as MNHEY and CDR2 as SMNVEV (reference sequence). The CDR3 nucleotides are TGTGCCAGCAGTTTATCCAGGGGGGCCTCCTACAATGAGCAGTTCTTC. It encodes CASSLSRGASYNEQFF.

This clonotype was seen a few times. The chain carries TRBV3-1 and TRBJ1-2, with 9 bases matching TRBD1. The CDR3 extends over 14 amino acids. Germline V gene lookup returns CDR1 LGHDT and CDR2 YNNKEL (reference sequence). The ends lost 4 bases at V and 4 bases at J; junction bases unmatched: 4. The CDR3 nucleotides are TGTGCCAGCAGCCGACAGGGGGTGATCTATGGCTACACCTTC. Its protein product is CASSRQGVIYGYTF.

The table lists this clonotype with many counts. This chain links TRBV7-2 with TRBJ2-1, with 10 bases identical to TRBD2. V was pared by 3 bases and J by 6 bases, with 5 bases of the junction left unmatched. Per germline, CDR1 SGHTA and CDR2 FQGNSA. The CDR3 totals 15 residues. The CDR3 bases are TGTGCCAGCAGCTTCCAGCGGGGGGGCTTCAATGAGCAGTTCTTC. It translates to CASSFQRGGFNEQFF.

The CDR3 DNA is TGCGCCAGCAGCTTGGGAAGCGGGGCCCAAGAGACCCAGTACTTC. This translates into CASSLGSGAQETQYF. The J gene is TRBJ2-5, the V gene TRBV5-1, with 7 positions matching TRBD2. The CDR3 contains 15 residues. Trimming cost V 0 bases and J 1 base; bases outside gene matches: 3. The germline V gene encodes CDR1 SGHRS and CDR2 YFSETQ.

The V and J genes are TRBV10-3 and TRBJ2-1; 8 bases align to TRBD1. Losses at the gene ends were 10 bases for V and 8 bases for J; bases not matched to a gene: 7. The CDR3 has 12 residues. The germline V gene has CDR1 ENHRY and CDR2 SYGVKD. The CDR3 is CATGQGYDEQFF. The CDR3 DNA reads TGTGCCACCGGACAGGGATACGATGAGCAGTTCTTC.

This clonotype turned up a few times. CDR3 protein: CSVVGISQRGTGELFF. CDR3 in DNA: TGCAGCGTTGTAGGAATCTCCCAACGGGGCACCGGGGAGCTGTTTTTT. V and J are TRBV29-1 and TRBJ2-2, with a possible D match to TRBD2 (5 bases). Trimming stripped 4 bases from V and 4 bases from J, with 19 bases between. The CDR3 runs to 16 residues. Per germline, CDR1 SQVTM and CDR2 ANQGSEA.

DNA for the CDR3: TGCAGCGTGGACAGGTTAAACACCGGGGAGCTGTTTTTT. It translates to CSVDRLNTGELFF. The genes are TRBV29-1 and TRBJ2-2, with 7 bases identical to TRBD1. This CDR3 contains 13 residues. The germline CDR1 and CDR2 sequences are SQVTM and ANQGSEA. J gave up 2 bases and V 6 bases, and 3 bases lay outside the gene matches.

The J gene is TRBJ2-3, the V gene TRBV4-2; D perhaps matches TRBD2 (6 bases). The CDR3 sequence is 14 residues long. CDR1 and CDR2 from the germline V gene are LGHNA and YNFKEQ. V was clipped by 4 bases and J by 4 bases, with 12 bases between them. CDR3 DNA: TGTGCCAGCAGCCGCGGGACCTTCGCAGATACGCAGTATTTT. Amino acids: CASSRGTFADTQYF.

This clonotype was seen more than once but under ten times. The CDR3 region has the DNA TGTGCCAGCAGTCCCCCGACAGGGGTGGAGACCCAGTACTTC. This gives the protein CASSPPTGVETQYF. The V gene is TRBV28, the J gene TRBJ2-5, with TRBD1 identical over 8 bases. The CDR3 contains 14 residues. J gave up 5 bases and V 5 bases, and 7 bases lay outside the gene matches. Germline CDR1 MDHEN, CDR2 SYDVKM.

This clonotype occurred a few times. CDR3 protein: CSASLATSTDTQYF. DNA for the CDR3: TGCAGTGCTTCTCTAGCGACTAGCACAGATACGCAGTATTTT. The chain couples TRBV20-1 to TRBJ2-3; D may be TRBD2 (6 bases). Germline CDR1 is DFQATT and CDR2 is SNEGSKA (reference sequence). V gave up 5 bases and J gave up 0 bases, with 12 bases separating them. The length of the CDR3 is 14 residues.

This clonotype was found many times. The chain employs TRBV20-1 and TRBJ2-3, with TRBD2 as a possible D gene (7 bases). V was cut by 3 bases and J by 0 bases, with 16 bases left in between. Per the germline V gene, CDR1 is DFQATT and CDR2 is SNEGSKA (reference sequence). This CDR3 has 16 residues. This CDR3 is CSASGDAGASTDTQYF. In nucleotides, the CDR3 is TGCAGTGCTAGCGGAGACGCGGGGGCAAGCACAGATACGCAGTATTTT.

This clonotype appeared many times. The rearrangement links TRBV20-1 to TRBJ2-3; 9 nucleotides line up with TRBD2. This CDR3 is 15 amino acids long. Germline V gene sequence: CDR1 DFQATT, CDR2 SNEGSKA (reference sequence). The ends lost 0 bases at V and 2 bases at J; junction bases unmatched: 3. CDR3 sequence (DNA): TGCAGTGCTAGAGACCTAGCGGGACCCACAGATACGCAGTATTTT. Protein sequence: CSARDLAGPTDTQYF.

This clonotype was detected only a few times. The J gene is TRBJ2-3, the V gene TRBV5-1, with no clear D. The CDR3 length is 13 residues. Germline V lookup: CDR1 SGHRS, CDR2 YFSETQ. Trimming removed 0 bases from V and 4 bases from J, with 6 bases in between. Here the CDR3 reads CASSLEVADTQYF. The DNA of the CDR3 is TGCGCCAGCAGCTTGGAGGTAGCAGATACGCAGTATTTT.

This clonotype was observed many times. This sequence joins TRBV30 and TRBJ2-7; D is tentatively TRBD1 or TRBD2 (6 bases each). V lost 3 bases and J 3 bases, leaving 9 bases between the germline ends. Germline CDR1 reads GTSNPN; CDR2 reads SVGIG (reference sequence). The CDR3 loop spans 12 amino acids. The CDR3 DNA is TGTGCCTGGAGCGGGGGCTACTACGAGCAGTACTTC. Its protein is CAWSGGYYEQYF.

CDR3 bases: TGTGCCAGCAGTGTAGAAGACGAGCAGTACTTC. Translating gives CASSVEDEQYF. The chain links TRBV2 to TRBJ2-7; no clear D. The V and J ends lost 4 bases and 5 bases respectively, with 6 bases between them. CDR3 size: 11 residues. Germline assignment: CDR1 SNHLY and CDR2 FYNNEI.

This clonotype was recorded a few times. The chain employs TRBV3-1 and TRBJ2-3, with D possibly being TRBD2 (5 bases). Germline values: CDR1 LGHDT, CDR2 YNNKEL (reference sequence). The CDR3 covers 15 residues. Trimming pared 2 bases from V and 4 bases from J, leaving 13 bases between. CDR3 sequence reads: CASSQYYSGSDTQYF. CDR3 DNA sequence: TGTGCCAGCAGCCAATATTACAGCGGTTCAGATACGCAGTATTTT.

This clonotype has more than one count but fewer than ten. This chain links TRBV20-1 with TRBJ2-3; TRBD2 matches 8 bases. V shed 3 bases, J shed 1 base, and the junction held 0 bases outside the gene matches. Germline V gene lookup returns CDR1 DFQATT and CDR2 SNEGSKA (reference sequence). The CDR3 covers 13 residues. In DNA form, the CDR3 reads TGCAGTGCTAGGACTAGCGGCACAGATACGCAGTATTTT. This codes for CSARTSGTDTQYF.

The chain couples TRBV6-5 to TRBJ1-1; D gene uncertain. Trimming removed 7 bases from V and 7 bases from J, with 10 bases in between. From germline, CDR1 is MNHEY and CDR2 SVGAGI. This CDR3 is built from 11 residues. The chain's CDR3 is CASIEFGEAFF. CDR3 DNA sequence: TGTGCCAGCATTGAATTTGGTGAAGCTTTCTTT.

With regard to this clonotype: Since a much larger clone is just one base distant, this may be a read error. This chain uses TRBV2 with TRBJ2-7, with 7 bases aligning to TRBD2. V dropped 3 bases and J dropped 5; count of bases not matched to a gene: 4. Germline CDR1 is SNHLY and CDR2 is FYNNEI. The CDR3 extends over 13 amino acids. The CDR3 region has the DNA TGTGCCAGCAGTGACGCGGGAGTCAACGAGCAGTACTTC. Translation: CASSDAGVNEQYF.

This clonotype was seen at least ten times. This rearrangement joins TRBV28 to TRBJ2-1; D is uncertain. CDR3 length: 12 residues. Trimming pared 1 base from V and 9 bases from J, leaving 7 bases between. Germline V lookup: CDR1 MDHEN, CDR2 SYDVKM. CDR3 DNA: TGTGCCAGCAGTTTATTTTTACGTGAGCAGTTCTTC. It is translated as CASSLFLREQFF.

This clonotype was detected ten times or more. The chain employs TRBV28 and TRBJ2-7; TRBD2 might be the D (6 bases). Looked up from germline, CDR1 is MDHEN and CDR2 is SYDVKM. This CDR3 has 11 amino acids. Deletions cut 8 bases from V and 3 bases from J, with 8 bases between. Here the CDR3 reads CASRRDYEQYF. CDR3 bases: TGTGCCAGCCGGAGGGACTACGAGCAGTACTTC.